This entry is about one T cell receptor beta chain. The antigen is unknown. This sample is part of a study of response to subunit inactivated influenza vaccine. TCRdb analysed the RT-PCR reads with MiXCR anew, one entry per CDR3 protein. This repertoire shows 500,000 to 750,000 distinct CDR3 sequences, around 15% found once; its top ten account for roughly 10%. Germline assignment: CDR1 LGHDT and CDR2 YNNKEL (reference sequence). V lost 0 bases to trimming and J lost 8 bases; unmatched junction nucleotides: 14. The CDR3 contains 20 residues. Study-wide findings and caveats: Authors suggested few new T cells are recruited by each seasonal influenza vaccination.

This TCR was sampled from a man in his forties or fifties who received an inactivated influenza vaccine. The gene calls are TRBV3-1 and TRBJ2-1; 15 bases are shared with TRBD2. Source: PBMCs from blood, taken 11 to 12 days after vaccination. The DNA for the CDR3 is TGTGCCAGCAGCCAAGATCCGAGGACTAGCGGGGGGGCTAACTTTGATGAGCAGTTCTTC. Its translation is CASSQDPRTSGGANFDEQFF.